This TCR beta chain emerged from a study of CXCR3-negative and CXCR3-positive naive CD8 T cells. Study results and caveats: CXCR3 levels fell partly with cryopreservation; most assays relied on fresh PBMCs. Naive subsets showed comparable surface CD5, and TCR interaction strength was also inferred from TRB CDR3 physicochemistry. Researchers reported similar TRBV-TRBJ usage in naive CXCR3-negative and CXCR3-positive cells, though memory differed.

The CDR3 covers 15 residues. The germline gives CDR1 SGHTA, CDR2 FQGNSA. With respect to this clonotype: Its matching antigen is unknown.

cDNA libraries for TRB were generated by 5' RACE incorporating UMI labels. From its re-call of the 5' RACE reads, TCRdb lists each CDR3 protein once, without DNA. In all, the sample yields 84,000 or so distinct CDR3 sequences. This TCR was recovered from a human donor in good health. Some clones in this sample may be carry-over from other donors' samples. The rearrangement uses TRBV7-2 and TRBJ1-1; no DNA is available, so the TRBD1 call from TCRdb remains unchecked. The sequencing input was naive CXCR3- CD8+ T cells from blood. Sample subset: CD45RO-CCR7+CD27+CD95- naive CD8+ T cells lacking CXCR3 (TNR3-). The CDR3 reads CASSLAGGGTTEAFF.